The sequence of this T cell receptor beta chain was determined in a study of cytomegalovirus exposure and HLA in healthy donors. Study-level points and caveats: Across donors, most TCRs were seen rarely, yet some public ones were widespread. Cytomegalovirus-associated status was assigned to about 160 TCR beta chains. When presence/absence was analysed, sequencing depth was taken to be roughly uniform across donors. Later work found that TCR association rates differed between HLA loci; DRB1 had the most and HLA-C the fewest.

Germline CDR1 is MNHNS and CDR2 is SASEGT. The CDR3 runs 13 residues. The V and J ends lost 1 base and 4 bases respectively, with 8 bases between them. Primers for the PCR totalled 60 Vbeta and 13 Jbeta. The table came from immunoSEQ multiplex PCR; TCRdb's copy has only in-frame clones and leaves some out. In the table there are under 150,000 clones, over 70% of which are singletons. A word on this clone: Its antigen is not identified.

Sequencing was done on a sample of PBMCs. The source of this sequence is a man younger than 35 in good health and CMV-seronegative. The chain links TRBV6-1 to TRBJ2-7; no clear D. This chain's CDR3 is CASSEGHTYEQYF. DNA of the CDR3: TGTGCCAGCAGTGAAGGACACACGTACGAGCAGTACTTC.